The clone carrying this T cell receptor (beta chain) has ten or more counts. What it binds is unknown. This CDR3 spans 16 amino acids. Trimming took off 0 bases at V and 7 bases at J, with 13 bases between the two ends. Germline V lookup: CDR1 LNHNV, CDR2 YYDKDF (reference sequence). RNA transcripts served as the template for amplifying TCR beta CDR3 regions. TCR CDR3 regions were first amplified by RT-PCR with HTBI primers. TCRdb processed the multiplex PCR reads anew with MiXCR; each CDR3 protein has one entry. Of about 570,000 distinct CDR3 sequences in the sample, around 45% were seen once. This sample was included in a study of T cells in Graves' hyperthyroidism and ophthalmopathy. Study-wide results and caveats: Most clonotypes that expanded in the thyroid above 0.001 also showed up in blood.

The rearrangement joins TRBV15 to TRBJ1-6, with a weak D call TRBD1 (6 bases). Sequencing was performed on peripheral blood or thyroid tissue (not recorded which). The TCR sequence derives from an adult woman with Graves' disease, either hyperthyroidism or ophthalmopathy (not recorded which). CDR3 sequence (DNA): TGTGCCACCAGCAGAGAAATAGGTCAGGGGAATTCACCCCTCCACTTT. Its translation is CATSREIGQGNSPLHF. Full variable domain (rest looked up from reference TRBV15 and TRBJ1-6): DAMVIQNPRYQVTQFGKPVTLSCSQTLNHNVMYWYQQKSSQAPKLLFHYYDKDFNNEADTPDNFQSRRPNTSFCFLDIRSPGLGDTAMYLCATSREIGQGNSPLHFGNGTRLTVT.